The 7 T cell receptor beta chains listed next were all sequenced from one sample in a study of T-cell reconstitution after alpha-beta-depleted transplantation in children. Unique molecular identifiers were incorporated during preparation of the TCRbeta library. In TCRdb, the PCR reads were re-called with MiXCR into one record per CDR3 protein. The sample comprises about 500,000 distinct CDR3 sequences, 30% to 35% of which are singletons, and approximately 2.3% rests with the top ten. The starting material was PBMCs from the stem cell graft donor, obtained from the stem cell graft. The receptors were sampled from a human donor who donated a stem cell graft to a child with aplastic anemia.

This chain uses TRBV12-3 or TRBV12-4 with TRBJ1-3, with a tentative D call TRBD1 (5 bases). The V end was cut by 2 bases, the J end by 3 bases, with 11 bases between. The CDR3 is made up of 15 amino acids. CDR3 amino acids: CASSLTGVLGNTIYF. In nucleotides, the CDR3 is TGTGCCAGCAGTTTAACGGGGGTTCTTGGAAACACCATATATTTT.

V gene TRBV20-1 combines with J gene TRBJ2-1; a weak D match, TRBD2 (6 bases). Germline values: CDR1 DFQATT, CDR2 SNEGSKA (reference sequence). The CDR3 is made up of 14 amino acids. With 0 bases removed from V and 4 bases from J, the gap between germline ends came to 10 bases. CDR3 nucleotide sequence: TGCAGTGCTAGAGAACCAGGGACTTACAATGAGCAGTTCTTC. This encodes CSAREPGTYNEQFF.

This clonotype has more than one count but fewer than ten. The genes are TRBV30 and TRBJ1-3; 7 bases are shared with TRBD1. V gave up 0 bases and J gave up 0 bases; unmatched junction bases: 5. There are 16 residues in the CDR3. The germline V gene has CDR1 GTSNPN and CDR2 SVGIG (reference sequence). CDR3 sequence: CAWSVQGNPSGNTIYF. The CDR3 coding sequence is TGTGCCTGGAGTGTACAGGGGAACCCCTCTGGAAACACCATATATTTT.

The J gene is TRBJ2-2, the V gene TRBV19, with no clear D. V gave up 2 bases and J gave up 4 bases, with 5 bases separating them. The CDR3 runs to 13 residues. Germline V gene sequence: CDR1 LNHDA, CDR2 SQIVND (reference sequence). The CDR3 bases are TGTGCCAGTAGTATAATTACCACCGGGGAGCTGTTTTTT. Residues: CASSIITTGELFF.

The V gene is TRBV29-1, the J gene TRBJ2-2; TRBD2 aligns across 8 bases. J lost 3 bases, V lost 0 bases, and 9 bases had no gene match. From germline, CDR1 is SQVTM and CDR2 ANQGSEA. The CDR3 has 17 amino acids. CDR3 amino acids: CSVEDLGSGGYTGELFF. In DNA, the CDR3 is TGCAGCGTTGAAGATCTCGGTTCGGGGGGGTACACCGGGGAGCTGTTTTTT.

The V and J genes are TRBV29-1 and TRBJ2-4; D is undetermined. Trimming cost V 1 base and J 8 bases, with 18 bases left between them. The CDR3 is 15 residues long. Germline V gene sequence: CDR1 SQVTM, CDR2 ANQGSEA. The CDR3 DNA reads as TGCAGCGTTGAAGGGACCAGATCGATCGTGGACATTCAGTACTTC. Residues: CSVEGTRSIVDIQYF. Variable domain in full (rest from reference TRBV29-1 and TRBJ2-4): SAVISQKPSRDICQRGTSLTIQCQVDSQVTMMFWYRQQPGQSLTLIATANQGSEATYESGFVIDKFPISRPNLTFSTLTVSNMSPEDSSIYLCSVEGTRSIVDIQYFGAGTRLSVL.

The gene calls are TRBV28 and TRBJ2-7; TRBD2 aligns across 10 bases. Germline V gene data show CDR1 as MDHEN and CDR2 as SYDVKM. This CDR3 region has 15 residues. V dropped 6 bases and J dropped 1; count of bases not matched to a gene: 6. The CDR3 reads CASRIRTSGSYEQYF. The CDR3 DNA follows: TGTGCCAGCAGAATTCGGACTAGCGGTTCCTACGAGCAGTACTTC.